The clone carrying this T cell receptor beta chain was seen only once. Its antigen is still unknown. The CDR3 totals 13 residues. The germline CDR1 and CDR2 sequences are SGDLS and YYNGEE. Trimming left V 3 bases short and J 7 bases short, with 13 bases between. The assay was immunoSEQ multiplex PCR, and TCRdb's table has in-frame clones only and misses some. The data contain about 2 million clones, 95% of them singletons. The entry originates in a study of shared clonotypes between healthy human individuals. Study context: A donor's plate count was three for CD4 naive and three for CD4 memory; CD8 naive had two and CD8 memory one. Findings and limits, study-wide: Tissue TCR repertoires likely differ from these blood-only repertoires. In contrast to clonotypes shared by all four donors, non-shared clonotypes had lower generation probabilities. Rarefaction curves obtained for sorted subsets showed sequencing incomplete despite large depth.

V and J are TRBV9 and TRBJ1-2; weak D call: TRBD1 (6 bases). The receptor was derived from a man younger than 35 in good health. What was sequenced was naive CD4+ T cells sorted from blood. Subset noted: CD45RA+ positively selected. CDR3 nucleotide sequence: TGTGCCAGCAGCGCCAGACAGGCGGCTGGCTACACCTTC. Translated: CASSARQAAGYTF. Full variable domain (outside the CDR3, taken from reference TRBV9 and TRBJ1-2): DSGVTQTPKHLITATGQRVTLRCSPRSGDLSVYWYQQSLDQGLQFLIQYYNGEERAKGNILERFSAQQFPDLHSELNLSSLELGDSALYFCASSARQAAGYTFGSGTRLTVV.